This TCR beta chain was recorded in a study of OX40 agonist ivuxolimab in advanced cancers. Study summary: Dose-escalation patients suffered from hepatocellular carcinoma, melanoma, renal cell or head and neck cancer.

The V end was cut by 2 bases, the J end by 5 bases, with 12 bases between. The CDR3 totals 14 residues. CDR1 is SEHNR and CDR2 is FQNEAQ in the germline V gene (reference sequence). The assay was immunoSEQ multiplex PCR, and TCRdb's table has in-frame clones only and misses some. The repertoire consists of 85,000 to 95,000 clones, with 89% occurring once and the leading ten covering roughly 0.33%. The specimen was CD4+ or CD8+ T cells sorted from blood, collected in a trial of the OX40 agonist ivuxolimab. The sequence derives from an adult with an advanced solid tumor such as melanoma, head and neck, liver or kidney cancer. This chain connects TRBV7-9 to TRBJ1-1; possible D gene TRBD1, 5 bases. CDR3 nucleotides: TGTGCCAGCAGCTTATTTTTGGAGGGGACTGAAGCTTTCTTT. This gives the protein CASSLFLEGTEAFF.